This T cell receptor (beta chain) is drawn from a study of blood T cell repertoires in COVID-19. About the research overall: From the United States, Italy and Spain came samples of acute and convalescent COVID-19.

In this sample, this clone turned up a few times. Profiled with immunoSEQ multiplex PCR; TCRdb holds only in-frame clones, not every one. Of around 270,000 clones listed, roughly four fifths are singletons. V was pared by 3 bases and J by 0 bases, with 0 bases of the junction left unmatched. Germline V gene data show CDR1 as LGHNT and CDR2 as FRNRAP. The CDR3 extends over 14 amino acids. Material: peripheral blood. The TCR sequence derives from a person aged 70 to 85 with COVID-19, enrolled during active disease. This chain connects TRBV12-5 to TRBJ2-3; 7 bases are shared with TRBD1. CDR3 bases: TGTGCTAGTGGTTTACAGGGGAGCACAGATACGCAGTATTTT. This codes for CASGLQGSTDTQYF. The full variable domain, its missing parts supplied by reference TRBV12-5 and TRBJ2-3, is DARVTQTPRHKVTEMGQEVTMRCQPILGHNTVFWYRQTMMQGLELLAYFRNRAPLDDSGMPKDRFSAEMPDATLATLKIQPSEPRDSAVYFCASGLQGSTDTQYFGPGTRLTVL.